This entry features one T cell receptor beta chain sequence. This sample is part of a study of T cell changes during pregnancy in multiple sclerosis. Method: immunoSEQ multiplex PCR; TCRdb's copy keeps in-frame clones and lacks some. The data contain 45,000 to 70,000 clones, roughly nine tenths of them singletons. CDR1 SGHVS and CDR2 FNYEAQ come from the germline V gene. Trimming pared 1 base from V and 3 bases from J, leaving 13 bases between. The CDR3 loop spans 16 amino acids. The material was peripheral blood, obtained in the third trimester of pregnancy. This TCR was recovered from a female donor in good health, enrolled as a control in a pregnancy study. This rearrangement joins TRBV7-6 to TRBJ1-3, with D possibly matching TRBD1 (6 bases). In DNA form, the CDR3 reads TGTGCCAGCAGCTTAGAAAGGGGGTTGTTTGGAAACACCATATATTTT. Its translation: CASSLERGLFGNTIYF.